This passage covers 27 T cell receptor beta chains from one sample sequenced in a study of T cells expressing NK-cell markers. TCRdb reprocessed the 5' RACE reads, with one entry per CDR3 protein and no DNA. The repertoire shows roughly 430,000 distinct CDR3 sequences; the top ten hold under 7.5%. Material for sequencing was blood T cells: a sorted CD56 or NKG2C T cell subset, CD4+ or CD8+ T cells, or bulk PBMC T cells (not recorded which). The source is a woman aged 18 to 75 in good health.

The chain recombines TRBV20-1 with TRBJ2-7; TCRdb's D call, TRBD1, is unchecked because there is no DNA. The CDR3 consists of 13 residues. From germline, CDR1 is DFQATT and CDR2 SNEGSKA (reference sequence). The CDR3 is CSATGTGGYEQYF.

The CDR3 spells CASSLGSLAGGPNTQYF. The V gene is TRBV7-2, the J gene TRBJ2-3; TCRdb's D call of TRBD2 is untestable without DNA. CDR3 length: 17 amino acids. The germline gives CDR1 SGHTA, CDR2 FQGNSA.

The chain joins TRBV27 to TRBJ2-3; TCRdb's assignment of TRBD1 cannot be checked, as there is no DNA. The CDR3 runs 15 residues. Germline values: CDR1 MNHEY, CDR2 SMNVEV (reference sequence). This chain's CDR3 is CASSPLLGLSDTQYF.

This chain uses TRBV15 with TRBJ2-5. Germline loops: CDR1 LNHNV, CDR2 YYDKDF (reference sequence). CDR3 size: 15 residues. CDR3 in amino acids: CATSRDRSRQETQYF.

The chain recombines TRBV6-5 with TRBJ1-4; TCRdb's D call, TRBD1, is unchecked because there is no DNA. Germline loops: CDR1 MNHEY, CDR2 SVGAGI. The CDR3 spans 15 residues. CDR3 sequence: CASSYSDREAEKLFF.

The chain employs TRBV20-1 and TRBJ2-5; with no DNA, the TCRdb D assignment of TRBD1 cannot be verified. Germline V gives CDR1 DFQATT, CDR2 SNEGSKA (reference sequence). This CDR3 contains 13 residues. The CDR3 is CSARAGGEETQYF.

CDR3 loop: CSARLQLAHEQYF. The chain has TRBV20-1 and TRBJ2-7; no DNA is available, so the TRBD2 call from TCRdb remains unchecked. The germline V gene encodes CDR1 DFQATT and CDR2 SNEGSKA (reference sequence). CDR3 size: 13 residues.

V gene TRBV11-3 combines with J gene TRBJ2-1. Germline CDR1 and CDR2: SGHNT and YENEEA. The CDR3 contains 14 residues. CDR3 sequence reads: CASSRGTPSNEQFF.

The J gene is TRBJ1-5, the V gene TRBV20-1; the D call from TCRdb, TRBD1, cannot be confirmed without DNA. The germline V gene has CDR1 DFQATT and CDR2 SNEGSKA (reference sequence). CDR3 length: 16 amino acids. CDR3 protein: CSASDGRGLGNQPQHF.

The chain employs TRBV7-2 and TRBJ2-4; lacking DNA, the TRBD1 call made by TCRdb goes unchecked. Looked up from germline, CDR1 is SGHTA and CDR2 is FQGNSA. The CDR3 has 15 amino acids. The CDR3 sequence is CASSWGPGVKNIQYF.

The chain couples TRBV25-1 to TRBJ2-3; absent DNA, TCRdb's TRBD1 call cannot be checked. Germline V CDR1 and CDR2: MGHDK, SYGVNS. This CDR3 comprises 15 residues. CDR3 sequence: CASTDTGTVTDTQYF. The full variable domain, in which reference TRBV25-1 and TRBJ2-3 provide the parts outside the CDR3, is EADIYQTPRYLVIGTGKKITLECSQTMGHDKMYWYQQDPGMELHLIHYSYGVNSTEKGDLSSESTVSRIRTEHFPLTLESARPSHTSQYLCASTDTGTVTDTQYFGPGTRLTVL.

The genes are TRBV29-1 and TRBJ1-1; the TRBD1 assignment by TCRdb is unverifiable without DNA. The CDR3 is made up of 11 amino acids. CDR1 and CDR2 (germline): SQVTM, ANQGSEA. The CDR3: CSVETVTEAFF. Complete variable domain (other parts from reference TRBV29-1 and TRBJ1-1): SAVISQKPSRDICQRGTSLTIQCQVDSQVTMMFWYRQQPGQSLTLIATANQGSEATYESGFVIDKFPISRPNLTFSTLTVSNMSPEDSSIYLCSVETVTEAFFGQGTRLTVV.

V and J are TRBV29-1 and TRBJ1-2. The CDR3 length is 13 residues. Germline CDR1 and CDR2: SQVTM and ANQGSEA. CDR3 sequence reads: CSVPSLRNTGYTF.

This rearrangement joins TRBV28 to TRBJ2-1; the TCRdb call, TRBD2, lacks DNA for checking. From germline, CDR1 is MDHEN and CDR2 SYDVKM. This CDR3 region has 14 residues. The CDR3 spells CASSLSGSGYEQFF.

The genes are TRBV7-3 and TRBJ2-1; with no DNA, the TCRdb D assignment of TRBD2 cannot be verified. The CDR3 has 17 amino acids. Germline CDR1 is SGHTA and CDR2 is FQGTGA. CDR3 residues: CASSPSIDILSYNEQFF.

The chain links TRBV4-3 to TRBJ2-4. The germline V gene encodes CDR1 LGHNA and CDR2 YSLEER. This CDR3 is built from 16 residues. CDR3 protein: CASSQELLLAKNIQYF.

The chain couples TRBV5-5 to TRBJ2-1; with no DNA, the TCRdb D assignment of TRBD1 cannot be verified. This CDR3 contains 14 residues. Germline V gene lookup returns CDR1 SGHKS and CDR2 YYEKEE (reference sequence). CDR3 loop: CASSLWVTGDEQFF.

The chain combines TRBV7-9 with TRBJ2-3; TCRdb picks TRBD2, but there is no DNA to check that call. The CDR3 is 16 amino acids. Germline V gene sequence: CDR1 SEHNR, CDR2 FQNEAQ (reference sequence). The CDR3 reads CASSLEGAGGADTQYF.

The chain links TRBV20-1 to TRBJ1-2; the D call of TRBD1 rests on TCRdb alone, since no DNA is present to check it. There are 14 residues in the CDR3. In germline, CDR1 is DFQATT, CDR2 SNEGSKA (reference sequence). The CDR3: CSAVTGGASVGYTF.

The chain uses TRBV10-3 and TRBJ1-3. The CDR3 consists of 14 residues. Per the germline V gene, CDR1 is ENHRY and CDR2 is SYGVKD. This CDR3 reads CAISESHSGNTIYF.

The CDR3: CASNVRSTSGRYNEQFF. This chain joins TRBV5-8 and TRBJ2-1; TCRdb's D call of TRBD2 is untestable without DNA. This CDR3 has 17 residues. Looked up from germline, CDR1 is SGHTS and CDR2 is YDEGEE. Together with reference TRBV5-8 and TRBJ2-1, the CDR3 gives the full variable domain: EAGVTQSPTHLIKTRGQQATLRCSPISGHTSVYWYQQALGLGLQFLLWYDEGEERNRGNFPPRFSGRQFPNYSSELNVNALELEDSALYLCASNVRSTSGRYNEQFFGPGTRLTVL.

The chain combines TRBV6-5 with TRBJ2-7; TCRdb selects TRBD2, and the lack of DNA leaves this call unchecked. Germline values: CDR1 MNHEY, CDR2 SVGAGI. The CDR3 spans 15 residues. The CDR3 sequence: CASSSLPGVSNEQYF.

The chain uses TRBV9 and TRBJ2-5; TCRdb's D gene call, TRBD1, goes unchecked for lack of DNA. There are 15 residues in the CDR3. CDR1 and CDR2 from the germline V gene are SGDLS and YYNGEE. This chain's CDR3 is CDSSAGTALGETQYF.

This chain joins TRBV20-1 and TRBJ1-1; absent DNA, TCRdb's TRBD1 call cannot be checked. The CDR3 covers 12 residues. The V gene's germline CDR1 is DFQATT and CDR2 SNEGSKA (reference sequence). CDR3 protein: CSATDRYTEAFF.

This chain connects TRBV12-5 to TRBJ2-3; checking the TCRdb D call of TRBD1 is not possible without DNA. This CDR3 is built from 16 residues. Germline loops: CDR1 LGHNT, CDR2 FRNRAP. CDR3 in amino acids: CASGFSIWGAADTQYF.

This chain's CDR3 is CASKPGDSLYQETQYF. The genes are TRBV6-2 or TRBV6-3 and TRBJ2-5; without DNA, the TCRdb call of TRBD1 cannot be checked. CDR3 size: 16 residues. In germline, CDR1 is MNHEY, CDR2 SVGEGT.

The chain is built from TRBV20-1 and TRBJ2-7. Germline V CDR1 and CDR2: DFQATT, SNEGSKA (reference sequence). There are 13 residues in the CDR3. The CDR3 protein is CSGSDGRSYEQYF.